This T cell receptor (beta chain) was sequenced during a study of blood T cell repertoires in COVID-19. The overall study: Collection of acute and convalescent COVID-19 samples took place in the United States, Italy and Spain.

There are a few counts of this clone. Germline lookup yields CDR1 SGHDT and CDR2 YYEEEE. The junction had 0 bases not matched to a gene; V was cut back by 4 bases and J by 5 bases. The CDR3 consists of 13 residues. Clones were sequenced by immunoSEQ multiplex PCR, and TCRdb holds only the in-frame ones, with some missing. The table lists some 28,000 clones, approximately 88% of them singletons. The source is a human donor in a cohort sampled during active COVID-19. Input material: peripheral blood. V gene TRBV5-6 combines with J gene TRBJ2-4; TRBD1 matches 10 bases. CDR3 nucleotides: TGTGCCAGCAGCGACAGGGGGCAAAACATTCAGTACTTC. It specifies CASSDRGQNIQYF.